The 27 T cell receptor beta chains reported below all come from one sample, sequenced in a study of identical twins. One entry per CDR3 protein, called by TCRdb with MiXCR from the 5' RACE reads. This sample has more than 250,000 distinct CDR3 sequences; about 8% occur once, and the top ten carry over 2%. These data also formed part of another study, on yellow fever vaccine responses in identical twins.

Specimen: memory (CD45RO+) T cells sorted from blood. These receptors all come from a woman aged 18-35 years in good health.

There are many counts of this clonotype. The chain links TRBV12-3 or TRBV12-4 to TRBJ1-2; D not certain. This CDR3 spans 11 amino acids. V was cut by 6 bases and J by 5 bases, with 7 bases left in between. Here the CDR3 reads CASRVYYGYTF. The CDR3 nucleotides are TGTGCCAGCAGGGTCTATTATGGCTACACCTTC.

This clonotype has ten or more counts. This chain links TRBV5-1 with TRBJ1-2; D possibly corresponds to TRBD1 (5 bases). V was pared by 1 base and J by 0 bases, with 13 bases between. CDR1 and CDR2 (germline): SGHRS, YFSETQ. The CDR3 length is 16 residues. CDR3 DNA sequence: TGCGCCAGCAGCTTGCCGCAGGGCCCCTCTAACTATGGCTACACCTTC. Translating it yields CASSLPQGPSNYGYTF.

The sample holds a few counts of this clonotype. The chain recombines TRBV21-1 with TRBJ2-7; the D call TRBD1 from the table was never checked on the DNA. TRBV21-1 is described as a pseudogene. The CDR3 extends over 19 amino acids. This CDR3 reads CASSKAGVGRGVSSYEQYV. The CDR3 DNA follows: TGTGCCAGCAGCAAAGCTGGGGTGGGTAGGGGGGTCTCCTCCTACGAGCAGTACGTC.

A few counts support this clonotype. The gene calls are TRBV5-6 and TRBJ2-7; TRBD2 aligns across 14 bases. Per germline, CDR1 SGHDT and CDR2 YYEEEE. The CDR3 runs 20 residues. The V gene end was trimmed by 5 bases and the J gene end by 2 bases; junction bases not matched to a gene: 18. The CDR3 here is CASSRTGTSGSPAKAYEQYF. The CDR3 DNA reads as TGTGCCAGCAGTCGAACCGGGACTAGCGGGAGTCCTGCTAAGGCCTACGAGCAGTACTTC.

Ten or more counts support this clonotype. The genes are TRBV5-1 and TRBJ2-5, with 10 bases lining up with TRBD2. The trim removed 2 bases at V and 0 bases at J, leaving 4 bases unmatched. The germline gives CDR1 SGHRS, CDR2 YFSETQ. This CDR3 is 16 amino acids long. The CDR3 DNA reads TGCGCCAGCAGCTTCCTACTAGCGGGGAACCAAGAGACCCAGTACTTC. This gives the protein CASSFLLAGNQETQYF.

This clonotype was counted at least ten times. The gene calls are TRBV12-3 or TRBV12-4 and TRBJ2-3; TRBD2 matches at 11 bases. V was clipped by 2 bases and J by 0 bases; unmatched bases: 1. This CDR3 contains 16 residues. CDR3 sequence reads: CASSLRTSGSTDTQYF. CDR3 sequence (DNA): TGTGCCAGCAGTTTAAGGACTAGCGGGAGCACAGATACGCAGTATTTT.

In regard to this clonotype: A much more abundant neighbour one base away suggests this may be a read error. V gene TRBV3-1 combines with J gene TRBJ1-4; tentative D call: TRBD1 (6 bases). CDR3 length: 18 residues. CDR1 is LGHDT and CDR2 is YNNKEL in the germline V gene (reference sequence). CDR3 DNA: TGTGCCAGCAGCCAAGGTCCGCGGGGGGGCGCAACTAATGAAAAACTGTGTTTT. The encoded protein is CASSQGPRGGATNEKLCF.

J is TRBJ2-2 and V is TRBV6-1; 11 nucleotides align to TRBD2. The germline V gene encodes CDR1 MNHNS and CDR2 SASEGT. The CDR3 has 15 residues. V lost 3 bases to trimming and J lost 6 bases; unmatched junction nucleotides: 3. The DNA of the CDR3 is TGTGCCAGCAGTGATAGCGGGGGGGCCTCCGGGGAGCTGTTTTTT. This sequence encodes CASSDSGGASGELFF.

This clonotype was counted between two and nine times. The chain combines TRBV2 with TRBJ1-1, with D maybe TRBD1 (6 bases). The CDR3 length is 12 residues. CDR1 SNHLY and CDR2 FYNNEI come from the germline V gene. The V end was cut by 8 bases, the J end by 6 bases, with 13 bases between. Written as DNA, the CDR3 is TGTGCCAGCCGACAACAGGGACCTGAAGCTTTCTTT. It yields the protein CASRQQGPEAFF.

There are many counts of this clonotype. The chain has TRBV5-1 and TRBJ2-3, with D possibly TRBD2 on 7 matching bases. Germline V gives CDR1 SGHRS, CDR2 YFSETQ. The CDR3 loop spans 15 amino acids. V shed 1 base and J shed 6 bases, with 15 bases lying between them. CDR3 nucleotides: TGCGCCAGCAGCTTGACCCCCGGGGGGCCTGATACGCAGTATTTT. Protein sequence: CASSLTPGGPDTQYF.

The table lists this clonotype with a few counts. This chain connects TRBV11-2 to TRBJ2-5; 9 bases are shared with TRBD1. CDR1 and CDR2 (germline): SGHAT, FQNNGV. This CDR3 region has 15 residues. V shed 6 bases, J shed 3 bases, and the junction held 8 bases outside the gene matches. The CDR3 protein is CASRPRTGAEETQYF. The CDR3 bases are TGTGCCAGCAGACCCAGGACAGGGGCAGAAGAGACCCAGTACTTC.

V and J are TRBV12-3 or TRBV12-4 and TRBJ1-1; possibly TRBD1 for D (6 bases). This CDR3 contains 14 residues. Trimming took off 3 bases at V and 5 bases at J, with 13 bases between the two ends. CDR3 DNA: TGTGCCAGCAGTTTCGAGGGGGTGAGGACTGAAGCTTTCTTT. The encoded protein is CASSFEGVRTEAFF.

This clonotype has a count of ten or more. CDR3 loop: CSAPRGTGDTEAFF. In nucleotides, the CDR3 is TGCAGTGCCCCTAGAGGGACAGGGGACACTGAAGCTTTCTTT. This rearrangement joins TRBV20-1 to TRBJ1-1; TRBD1 agrees at 10 bases. Germline CDR1 is DFQATT and CDR2 is SNEGSKA (reference sequence). Unmatched junction bases numbered 7, after V lost 6 bases and J lost 3 bases. The CDR3 length is 14 residues.

The V call is TRBV29-1, the J call TRBJ1-1; D unresolved. Germline V lookup: CDR1 SQVTM, CDR2 ANQGSEA. The CDR3 is 12 residues long. Trimming shortened V by 1 base and J by 8 bases, and 11 bases separated the two germline ends. CDR3 loop: CSVEGQTAEAFF. CDR3 in DNA: TGCAGCGTTGAAGGTCAGACCGCCGAAGCTTTCTTT.

A few counts support this clonotype. J is TRBJ2-1 and V is TRBV5-1, with 7 positions matching TRBD1. V lost 4 bases to trimming and J lost 6 bases; unmatched junction nucleotides: 7. Per germline, CDR1 SGHRS and CDR2 YFSETQ. The CDR3 is 14 residues long. The CDR3 DNA sequence: TGCGCCAGCAGCACTACCGGGACAGTCAATGAGCAGTTCTTC. It encodes CASSTTGTVNEQFF.

This clonotype was seen a handful of times. The rearrangement links TRBV3-1 to TRBJ2-7; 11 nucleotides align to TRBD1. The V and J ends lost 5 bases and 6 bases, in that order; junction bases with no gene match: 6. The CDR3 contains 14 residues. CDR1 LGHDT and CDR2 YNNKEL come from the germline V gene (reference sequence). The CDR3 DNA follows: TGTGCCAGCAGCTTAAGGACAGGGGGCCTCGAGCAGTACTTC. Amino acids: CASSLRTGGLEQYF.

This clonotype was found many times. CDR3 in amino acids: CASSPLTSGRSSYEQYF. In DNA form, the CDR3 reads TGTGCCAGCAGCCCCCTGACTAGCGGGAGGTCCTCCTACGAGCAGTACTTC. The chain recombines TRBV5-6 with TRBJ2-7; TRBD2 matches at 13 bases. The CDR3 contains 17 residues. The V gene's germline CDR1 is SGHDT and CDR2 YYEEEE. Germline trimming cut 4 bases from V and 0 bases from J; bases unmatched to any gene: 7.

This chain uses TRBV11-2 with TRBJ2-5, with D tentatively TRBD2 (5 bases). Germline V lookup: CDR1 SGHAT, CDR2 FQNNGV. There are 15 residues in the CDR3. Deletions cut 5 bases from V and 3 bases from J, with 16 bases between. The CDR3 reads CASSNVRWGEETQYF. The CDR3 nucleotides are TGTGCCAGCAGCAACGTAAGATGGGGAGAAGAGACCCAGTACTTC.

This clonotype was seen a handful of times. The genes are TRBV5-1 and TRBJ2-7, with 11 positions matching TRBD2. There are 15 residues in the CDR3. The ends lost 4 bases at V and 4 bases at J; junction bases unmatched: 7. The germline gives CDR1 SGHRS, CDR2 YFSETQ. For the CDR3, the DNA is TGCGCCAGCAGCGAACTAGCGGGGGATTTGTACGAGCAGTACGTC. It translates to CASSELAGDLYEQYV.

This clonotype was seen many times. The chain is built from TRBV13 and TRBJ1-1; D is ambiguous. CDR3 size: 15 residues. The V gene's germline CDR1 is PRHDT and CDR2 FYEKMQ (reference sequence). V was clipped by 0 bases and J by 5 bases, with 13 bases between them. The CDR3 loop reads CASSLGWQAGTEAFF. The CDR3 DNA reads TGTGCCAGCAGCTTAGGATGGCAGGCGGGGACTGAAGCTTTCTTT.

This clonotype was detected a few times. This CDR3 reads CASTSTQGLTTGELFF. The CDR3 nucleotides read TGTGCCAGCACCAGCACCCAGGGACTTACCACCGGGGAGCTGTTTTTT. The chain uses TRBV9 and TRBJ2-2; maybe TRBD2 (6 bases). Germline lookup yields CDR1 SGDLS and CDR2 YYNGEE. The CDR3 spans 16 residues. V was cut by 6 bases and J by 4 bases, with 19 bases left in between.

This clonotype was seen at least ten times. The chain recombines TRBV10-3 with TRBJ2-7; 8 positions match TRBD2. V lost 7 bases to trimming and J lost 2 bases; unmatched junction nucleotides: 4. CDR1 and CDR2 (germline): ENHRY, SYGVKD. The CDR3 consists of 13 residues. The CDR3 region is CAITSGRPYEQYF. DNA of the CDR3: TGTGCCATCACGAGCGGGAGACCCTACGAGCAGTACTTC.

Only a few counts were recorded for this clonotype. This chain uses TRBV27 with TRBJ1-5; D is unresolved. Germline loops: CDR1 MNHEY, CDR2 SMNVEV (reference sequence). The CDR3 totals 15 residues. The ends were cut back, 5 bases at V and 0 bases at J, with 11 bases in the middle. The CDR3 nucleotides read TGTGCCAGCAGTGTCACTAGAAATAGCAATCAGCCCCAGCATTTT. Its protein product is CASSVTRNSNQPQHF.

This clonotype appeared many times. This sequence joins TRBV3-1 and TRBJ2-3; 8 positions agree with TRBD2. The junction had 0 bases not matched to a gene; V was cut back by 3 bases and J by 4 bases. The CDR3 has 13 residues. Germline V gene lookup returns CDR1 LGHDT and CDR2 YNNKEL (reference sequence). The CDR3 region has the DNA TGTGCCAGCAGCCAGGGACTAGCAGATACGCAGTATTTT. Encoded protein: CASSQGLADTQYF.

This clonotype occurred many times. This rearrangement joins TRBV25-1 to TRBJ2-5; 14 bases match TRBD2. CDR1 is MGHDK and CDR2 is SYGVNS in the germline V gene. The CDR3 spans 18 residues. V trimming: 6 bases; J trimming: 1 base; junction bases outside the gene matches: 10. The CDR3 DNA follows: TGTGCCAGCAGCTATATCGGGACTAGCGGGGGAGCCCAAGAGACCCAGTACTTC. This encodes CASSYIGTSGGAQETQYF.

The gene calls are TRBV12-3 or TRBV12-4 and TRBJ2-7, with D perhaps being TRBD1 or TRBD2 (7 bases each). Deletions cut 1 base from V and 4 bases from J, with 14 bases between. The CDR3 sequence is 15 residues long. CDR3 nucleotide sequence: TGTGCCAGCAGTTTAGAGGGCAGGGGGGGGTACGAGCAGTACTTC. As protein: CASSLEGRGGYEQYF.

This rearrangement joins TRBV19 to TRBJ1-3; D possibly corresponds to TRBD1 (5 bases). Germline loops: CDR1 LNHDA, CDR2 SQIVND (reference sequence). Trimming cost V 2 bases and J 2 bases, with 7 bases left between them. The CDR3 contains 14 residues. The CDR3 is CASSIRGAGNTIYF. The DNA for the CDR3 is TGTGCCAGTAGTATACGGGGGGCTGGAAACACCATATATTTT.